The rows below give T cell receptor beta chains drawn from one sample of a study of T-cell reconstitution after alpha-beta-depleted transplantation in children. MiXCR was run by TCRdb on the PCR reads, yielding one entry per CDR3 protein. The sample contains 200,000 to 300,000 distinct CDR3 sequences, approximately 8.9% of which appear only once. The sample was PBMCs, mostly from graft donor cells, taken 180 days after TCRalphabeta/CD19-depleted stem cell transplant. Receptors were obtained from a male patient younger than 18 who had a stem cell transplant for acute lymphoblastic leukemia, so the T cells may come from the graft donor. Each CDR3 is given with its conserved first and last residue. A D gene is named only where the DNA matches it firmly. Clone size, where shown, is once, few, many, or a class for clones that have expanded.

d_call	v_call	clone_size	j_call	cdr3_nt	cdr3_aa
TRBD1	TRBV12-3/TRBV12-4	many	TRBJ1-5	TGTGCCAGCAGTTTATGGAGCAGGGGACAGAAAGGACAGCCCCAGCATTTT	CASSLWSRGQKGQPQHF
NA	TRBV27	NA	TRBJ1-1	TGTGCCAGCAGAAGGCAGGACACTGAAGCTTTCTTT	CASRRQDTEAFF
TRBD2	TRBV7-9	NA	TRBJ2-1	TGTGCCAGCAGCTTAGCTAGCGGGTACACCTACAATGAGCAGTTCTTC	CASSLASGYTYNEQFF
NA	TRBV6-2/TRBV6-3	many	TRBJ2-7	TGTGCCAGCAGGAGGACGCTTGTGAGCTCCTACGAGCAGTACTTC	CASRRTLVSSYEQYF
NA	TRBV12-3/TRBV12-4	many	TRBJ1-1	TGTGCCAGCAGCCCCCGTAGGGGAGTCAAGAACACTGAAGCTTTCTTT	CASSPRRGVKNTEAFF
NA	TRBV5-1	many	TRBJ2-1	TGCGCCAGCAGCTTGAAGATGGGAACTAGCTCCTACAATGAGCAGTTCTTC	CASSLKMGTSSYNEQFF
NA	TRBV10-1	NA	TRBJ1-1	TGCGCCAGCAACGGACAGTATCGGTTTCCGGCGAACACTGAAGCTTTCTTT	CASNGQYRFPANTEAFF
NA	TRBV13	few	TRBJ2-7	TGTGCCCCCACCTGGGCCCCTTACCAGACCCACGAGCAGTACTTC	CAPTWAPYQTHEQYF
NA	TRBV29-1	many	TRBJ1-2	TGCAGCGTTGAAGCGGGGACCCGGGAGAACTATGGCTACACCTTC	CSVEAGTRENYGYTF
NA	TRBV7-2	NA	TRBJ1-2	TGTGCCAGCAGCTTAACACTCCAGGGAAGGAGTAACTATGGCTACACCTTC	CASSLTLQGRSNYGYTF
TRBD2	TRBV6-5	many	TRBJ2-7	TGTGCCAGCAGTATAAGTCCTAGCGGGAGTACCGAGCAGTACTTC	CASSISPSGSTEQYF
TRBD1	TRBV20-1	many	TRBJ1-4	TGCAGTGCTAGAGAGGGGACAGGGCGAAGCGAAAAACTGTTTTTT	CSAREGTGRSEKLFF
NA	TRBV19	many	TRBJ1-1	TGTGCCAGTAGTCCGGACGGTGGGACTGAAGCTTTCTTT	CASSPDGGTEAFF
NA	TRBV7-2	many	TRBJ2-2	TGTGCCAGCAGCTCAAGACAGAGCTCGAACACCGGGGAGCTGTTTTTT	CASSSRQSSNTGELFF
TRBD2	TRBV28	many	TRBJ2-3	TGTGCCAGCAGTACCGCCCTCGGACTAGCGGACACAGATACGCAGTATTTT	CASSTALGLADTDTQYF
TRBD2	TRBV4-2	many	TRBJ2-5	TGTGCCAGCAGCCAGGTCGACACTAGCGGGCGGCGGGAGACCCAGTACTTC	CASSQVDTSGRRETQYF
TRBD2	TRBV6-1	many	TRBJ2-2	TGTGCCAGCAGGAACGGGGGGGGGAACACCGGGGAGCTGTTTTTT	CASRNGGGNTGELFF
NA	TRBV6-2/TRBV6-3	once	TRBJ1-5	TGTGCCAGCAGTCCAGCCTATAGCAATCAGCGCCAGCATTTT	CASSPAYSNQRQHF
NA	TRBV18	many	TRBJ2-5	TGTGCCAGCTCACGGGACACCCAAGAGACCCAGTACTTC	CASSRDTQETQYF
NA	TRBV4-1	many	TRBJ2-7	TGCGCCAGCAGCCAAGATGAAAGTTACGAGCAGTACTTC	CASSQDESYEQYF
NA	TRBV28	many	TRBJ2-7	TGTGCCAGCAGTTACAGGTTCAGGAGCGAGCAGTACTTC	CASSYRFRSEQYF
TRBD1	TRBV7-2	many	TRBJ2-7	TGTGCCAGCAGCGAAGGACAGGGGGCCTACGAGCAGTACTTC	CASSEGQGAYEQYF